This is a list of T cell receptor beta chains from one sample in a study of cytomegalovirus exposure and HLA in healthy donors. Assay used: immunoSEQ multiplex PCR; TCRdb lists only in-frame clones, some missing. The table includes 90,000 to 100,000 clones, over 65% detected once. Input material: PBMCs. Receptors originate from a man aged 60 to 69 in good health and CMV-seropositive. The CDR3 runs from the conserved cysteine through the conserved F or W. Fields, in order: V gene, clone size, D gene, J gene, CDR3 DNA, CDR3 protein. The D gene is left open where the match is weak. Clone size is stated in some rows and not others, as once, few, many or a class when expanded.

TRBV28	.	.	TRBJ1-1	TGTGCCAGCAGTCCCAAGACAGGCCCGAACACTGAAGCTTTCTTT	CASSPKTGPNTEAFF
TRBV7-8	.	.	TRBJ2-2	TGTGCCAGCAGTTCTCTTCTTACCGGGGAGCTGTTTTTT	CASSSLLTGELFF
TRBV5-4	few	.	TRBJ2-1	TGTGCCAGCAGCACCATGGTGGGAGATGAGCAGTTCTTC	CASSTMVGDEQFF
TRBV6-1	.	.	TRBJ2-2	TGTGCCAGCAGTGAGCAGGACACCGGGGAGCTGTTTTTT	CASSEQDTGELFF
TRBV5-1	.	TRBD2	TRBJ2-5	TGCGCCAGCAGCACAGCAGCGGGGGCTCTCCAAGAGACCCAGTACTTC	CASSTAAGALQETQYF
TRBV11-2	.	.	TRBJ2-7	TGTGCCAGCAGCTACCACCGAGAGTCCAACGAGCAGTACTTC	CASSYHRESNEQYF
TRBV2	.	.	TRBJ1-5	TGTGCCAGCAGACCCGACAGGCACAATCAGCCCCAGCATTTT	CASRPDRHNQPQHF
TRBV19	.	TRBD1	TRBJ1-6	TGTGCCAGTAGTATAGGGGACAGGGTCGTTTCACCCCTCCACTTT	CASSIGDRVVSPLHF
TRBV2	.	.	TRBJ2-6	TGTGCCAGCTTTACCGGGGATGGGGCCAACGTCCTGACTTTC	CASFTGDGANVLTF
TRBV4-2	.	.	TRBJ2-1	TGTGCCAGCAGCTTAGAATTAACCAATGAGCAGTTCTTC	CASSLELTNEQFF